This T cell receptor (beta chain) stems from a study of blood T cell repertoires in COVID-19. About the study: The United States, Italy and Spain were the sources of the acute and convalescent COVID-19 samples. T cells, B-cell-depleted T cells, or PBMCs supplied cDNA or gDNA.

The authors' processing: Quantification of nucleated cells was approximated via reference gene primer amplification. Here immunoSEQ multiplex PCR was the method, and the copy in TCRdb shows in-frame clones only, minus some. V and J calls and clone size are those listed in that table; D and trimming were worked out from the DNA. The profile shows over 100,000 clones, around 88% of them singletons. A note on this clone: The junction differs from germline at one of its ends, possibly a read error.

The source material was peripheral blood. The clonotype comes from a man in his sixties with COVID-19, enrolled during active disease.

DNA for the CDR3: TGTGCCAGCAACTTAGATGACAGGGCCTACGAGCAGTACTTC. It encodes CASNLDDRAYEQYF. The chain employs TRBV11-2 and TRBJ2-7; 7 bases align to TRBD1. The CDR3 extends over 14 amino acids. Germline V lookup: CDR1 SGHAT, CDR2 FQNNGV.